This TCR beta chain came from a study of shared clonotypes between healthy human individuals. For this clone: Its antigen remains unknown.

Germline CDR1 reads SGHTA; CDR2 reads FQGNSA. This CDR3 region has 12 residues. V lost 8 bases to trimming and J lost 4 bases, with 10 bases between them. Whole-study findings and limits: Clonotype sharing across a handful of donors was observed for roughly 5% of naive CD4 clonotypes.

Data came from immunoSEQ multiplex PCR; TCRdb stores just in-frame clones and leaves some out. The table lists over 2 million clones, 85% to 95% of them singletons, with about 0.13% in the top ten. The chain is built from TRBV7-2 and TRBJ2-3; D possibly uses TRBD1 or TRBD2 (6 bases each). The sample taken for sequencing was naive CD4+ T cells sorted from blood. Subset defined: CD45RA+ positively selected. The clonotype was recovered from a man aged 18-30 years in good health. CDR3 bases: TGTGCCAGCCAAAGGGGGGCAGATACGCAGTATTTT. Amino acid sequence: CASQRGADTQYF.